A single sample gave rise to the 20 T cell receptor beta chains below, sequenced in a study of identical twins (dated by TCRdb to the mid-2010s). Libraries were made using 5' RACE. This sample was sequenced with an Illumina HiSeq 2000. TCRdb took the public reads, trimmed them with fastp at Q25, ran MiXCR for clone calling and kept in-frame beta chains. CDR3 protein sequences are deduplicated, and each keeps its most common genes and DNA. This sample has about 1.7 million distinct CDR3 sequences in its table, and under 35% of those were observed once. Around 0.25% of the sample is in the top ten clones. Sequencing was done on a sample of cord blood. The source of these receptors is a newborn girl in good health.

This clonotype was observed a handful of times. The gene calls are TRBV29-1 and TRBJ1-5, with TRBD1 matching over 9 bases. CDR3 length: 13 amino acids. The ends lost 6 bases at V and 6 bases at J; junction bases unmatched: 6. In germline, CDR1 is SQVTM, CDR2 ANQGSEA. The CDR3 DNA reads as TGCAGCGTGACGGGACAGGGTGGTCAGCCCCAGCATTTT. Its protein product is CSVTGQGGQPQHF.

The gene calls are TRBV7-8 and TRBJ2-4, with 9 bases aligning to TRBD1. Near its end, the DNA agrees better with TRBJ2-7, so the J call may be wrong. The germline gives CDR1 SGHVS, CDR2 FQNEAQ. The CDR3 loop spans 18 amino acids. CDR3 residues: CASIPGQGALSLPYEQYF. The CDR3 DNA follows: TGTGCCAGCATCCCGGGACAGGGCGCCCTTTCCCTCCCCTACGAGCAGTACTTC.

This clonotype was counted between two and nine times. The J gene is TRBJ2-3, the V gene TRBV12-3 or TRBV12-4, with D uncertain. Trimming cost V 6 bases and J 6 bases, with 16 bases left between them. The CDR3 runs to 14 residues. The CDR3 reads CASSEAQIEDTQYF. CDR3 DNA sequence: TGTGCCAGCAGCGAGGCGCAGATTGAGGATACGCAGTATTTT.

The chain recombines TRBV7-2 with TRBJ1-6; D not certain. Trimming left V 1 base short and J 7 bases short, with 11 bases between. CDR1 is SGHTA and CDR2 is FQGNSA in the germline V gene. The CDR3 contains 15 residues. The CDR3 DNA reads TGTGCCAGCAGCTTAGTTCAGGTCGGGAATTCACCCCTCCACTTT. This encodes CASSLVQVGNSPLHF.

In this sample, this clonotype turned up a few times. The rearrangement uses TRBV6-5 and TRBJ2-3, with 7 bases matching TRBD2. Germline V gene lookup returns CDR1 MNHEY and CDR2 SVGAGI. Germline trimming cut 4 bases from V and 2 bases from J; bases unmatched to any gene: 6. The CDR3 runs to 15 residues. CDR3 sequence: CASSSAGEHTDTQYF. The CDR3 nucleotides are TGTGCCAGCAGTTCTGCGGGAGAGCACACAGATACGCAGTATTTT.

This clonotype was detected many times. The V and J genes are TRBV29-1 and TRBJ2-7; possibly TRBD1 for D (6 bases). The CDR3 is made up of 12 amino acids. Trimming stripped 4 bases from V and 3 bases from J, with 10 bases between. Germline CDR1 reads SQVTM; CDR2 reads ANQGSEA. CDR3 coding DNA: TGCAGCGTTGTTTACAGGGACTACGAGCAGTACTTC. Translating it yields CSVVYRDYEQYF.

The genes are TRBV20-1 and TRBJ2-7, with 8 bases identical to TRBD1. The CDR3 extends over 14 amino acids. CDR1 and CDR2 from the germline V gene are DFQATT and SNEGSKA (reference sequence). With V trimmed by 5 bases and J by 7 bases, 13 bases remained unmatched. In DNA form, the CDR3 reads TGCAGTGCTCCCGGGACAGGTAGGAACAATGAGCAGTACTTC. As protein: CSAPGTGRNNEQYF.

The rearrangement uses TRBV25-1 and TRBJ2-7, with D unresolved. Per germline, CDR1 MGHDK and CDR2 SYGVNS. The CDR3 loop spans 14 amino acids. V shed 4 bases and J shed 2 bases, with 12 bases lying between them. The CDR3 reads CASSADRGTYEQYF. In nucleotides, the CDR3 is TGTGCCAGCAGTGCCGACCGTGGTACCTACGAGCAGTACTTC.

This clonotype has just a few counts. The CDR3 reads CASSFYLAGGLAAYNEQFF. As DNA, the CDR3 is TGTGCCAGCAGCTTTTATCTAGCGGGAGGGCTCGCCGCCTACAATGAGCAGTTCTTC. The rearrangement links TRBV7-2 to TRBJ2-1, with 12 nucleotides matching TRBD2. This CDR3 region has 19 residues. The germline gives CDR1 SGHTA, CDR2 FQGNSA. Unmatched junction bases numbered 11, after V lost 3 bases and J lost 2 bases.

In this sample, this clonotype turned up a few times. This chain links TRBV28 with TRBJ1-3; D uncertain. This CDR3 is built from 15 residues. V gave up 5 bases and J gave up 0 bases, with 11 bases separating them. Germline CDR1 reads MDHEN; CDR2 reads SYDVKM. DNA of the CDR3: TGTGCCAGCAGTGGGGAGGTTTCCTCTGGAAACACCATATATTTT. Translating it yields CASSGEVSSGNTIYF.

This clonotype was detected a few times. This chain connects TRBV27 to TRBJ2-1; TRBD2 aligns across 14 bases. This CDR3 is 15 amino acids long. Trimming took 4 bases from V and 6 from J; bases not matched to a gene: 2. Germline loops: CDR1 MNHEY, CDR2 SMNVEV (reference sequence). The CDR3 DNA reads TGTGCCAGCAGTTATGGGACTAGCGGGGGCAATGAGCAGTTCTTC. This translates into CASSYGTSGGNEQFF.

The chain is built from TRBV30 and TRBJ2-1; D ambiguous. Germline assignment: CDR1 GTSNPN and CDR2 SVGIG (reference sequence). Trimming shortened V by 0 bases and J by 4 bases, and 7 bases separated the two germline ends. The CDR3 has 13 residues. The CDR3 here is CAWSVGKYNEQFF. DNA of the CDR3: TGTGCCTGGAGTGTAGGGAAGTACAATGAGCAGTTCTTC. Based on the CDR3 plus reference TRBV30 and TRBJ2-1, the full variable domain is SQTIHQWPATLVQPVGSPLSLECTVEGTSNPNLYWYRQAAGRGLQLLFYSVGIGQISSEVPQNLSASRPQDRQFILSSKKLLLSDSGFYLCAWSVGKYNEQFFGPGTRLTVL.

The genes are TRBV20-1 and TRBJ2-1; 7 bases align to TRBD1. This CDR3 is 14 amino acids long. The junction had 11 bases not matched to a gene; V was cut back by 0 bases and J by 12 bases. CDR1 and CDR2 from the germline V gene are DFQATT and SNEGSKA (reference sequence). The CDR3, as DNA: TGCAGTGCTAGAGATGGTCAGGGGGTTTCGGGGCAGTTCTTC. This sequence encodes CSARDGQGVSGQFF.

This clonotype was recorded a few times. The V call is TRBV20-1, the J call TRBJ1-5, with a weak D call TRBD1 (5 bases). This CDR3 comprises 13 residues. Trimming removed 1 base from V and 6 bases from J, with 10 bases in between. Germline V gene data show CDR1 as DFQATT and CDR2 as SNEGSKA (reference sequence). The CDR3 coding sequence is TGCAGTGCTAGAGCGCAGGGCGGTCAGCCCCAGCATTTT. Its translation is CSARAQGGQPQHF.

Worth noting for this clonotype: At one end the junction does not follow the germline gene, possibly because of a read error. The chain uses TRBV11-2 and TRBJ2-3; 14 nucleotides align to TRBD2. Germline V CDR1 and CDR2: SGHAT, FQNNGV. The CDR3 has 17 residues. CDR3 residues: CASSPRTSGGFTGTQYF. The CDR3, as DNA: TGTGCCAGCAGCCCCCGGACTAGCGGGGGGTTCACAGGTACGCAGTATTTT.

This chain uses TRBV6-2 or TRBV6-3 with TRBJ2-3; D may correspond to TRBD1 or TRBD2 (5 bases each). Looked up from germline, CDR1 is MNHEY and CDR2 is SVGEGT. The CDR3 has 14 amino acids. The V end lost 8 bases, the J end lost 6 bases, and 18 bases lay between the germline ends. CDR3 nucleotide sequence: TGTGCCAGCTCCCCCGGGACCAGGGCGGATACGCAGTATTTT. Its protein product is CASSPGTRADTQYF.

This chain connects TRBV4-1 to TRBJ1-4, with D tentatively TRBD1 (6 bases). CDR1 and CDR2 from the germline V gene are MGHRA and YSYEKL. V lost 1 base and J lost 6, with 15 bases in between. The CDR3 consists of 16 residues. CDR3 sequence (DNA): TGCGCCAGCAGCCAAGGCAGGGGTGACAAGGATGAAAAACTGTTTTTT. Amino acid sequence: CASSQGRGDKDEKLFF.

The table lists this clonotype with a count of one. The chain employs TRBV3-1 and TRBJ2-2; 14 bases are shared with TRBD2. The germline gives CDR1 LGHDT, CDR2 YNNKEL (reference sequence). The CDR3 is 17 residues long. The trim removed 0 bases at V and 6 bases at J, leaving 3 bases unmatched. The CDR3 bases are TGTGCCAGCAGCCAAGATAGACTAGCGGGAGGGCCCGGGGAGCTGTTTTTT. Protein: CASSQDRLAGGPGELFF.

This clonotype was counted many times. V and J are TRBV4-1 and TRBJ2-7; D is unclear. V lost 1 base and J lost 3, with 13 bases in between. The germline V gene has CDR1 MGHRA and CDR2 YSYEKL. This CDR3 is 15 amino acids long. The CDR3, as DNA: TGCGCCAGCAGCCAAGTAGGCAGCCCAGGCTACGAGCAGTACTTC. This encodes CASSQVGSPGYEQYF.

V and J are TRBV29-1 and TRBJ1-5; 7 bases fit TRBD1. Per germline, CDR1 SQVTM and CDR2 ANQGSEA. Germline trimming cut 5 bases from V and 0 bases from J; bases unmatched to any gene: 10. The CDR3 covers 16 residues. The DNA for the CDR3 is TGCAGCGTTTCGGCAGGGGGTCCCCTTAGCAATCAGCCCCAGCATTTT. It encodes CSVSAGGPLSNQPQHF.